A selection of T cell receptor beta chains follows, all from one sample in a study of blood T cell repertoires in COVID-19. Produced via immunoSEQ multiplex PCR; TCRdb's table is partial and in-frame only. The top ten hold about 9.4% of the sample, which has approximately 220,000 clones, about four fifths seen once. Sequencing was done on a sample of peripheral blood. These receptors were collected from a woman older than 75 with acute or convalescent COVID-19. Both conserved end residues are part of each CDR3. D genes are given only for firm matches. Clone size is stated in some rows and not others, as once, few, many or a class when expanded.

V: TRBV2; D: -; length: 14; J: TRBJ2-5; size: -; CDR3: CASSVLGIQETQYF; DNA: TGTGCCAGCAGTGTTCTAGGAATACAAGAGACCCAGTACTTC
V: TRBV9; D: -; length: 14; J: TRBJ2-3; size: -; CDR3: CASSPKRRGVTQYF; DNA: TGTGCCAGCAGCCCCAAAAGGAGGGGCGTCACGCAGTATTTT
V: TRBV7-6; D: TRBD1; length: 16; J: TRBJ1-4; size: -; CDR3: CASSQKTGGGNEKLFF; DNA: TGTGCCAGCAGCCAGAAAACAGGGGGGGGGAATGAAAAACTGTTTTTT
V: TRBV5-4; D: -; length: 14; J: TRBJ1-4; size: -; CDR3: CASSPRDWNEKLFF; DNA: TGTGCCAGCAGCCCCCGGGACTGGAATGAAAAACTGTTTTTT
V: TRBV30; D: -; length: 12; J: TRBJ1-5; size: -; CDR3: CAWSAGNQPQHF; DNA: TGTGCCTGGAGTGCAGGGAATCAGCCCCAGCATTTT
V: TRBV7-3; D: TRBD2; length: 13; J: TRBJ2-1; size: -; CDR3: CASSLAGANEQFF; DNA: TGTGCCAGCAGCTTAGCGGGAGCGAATGAGCAGTTCTTC
V: TRBV4-1; D: -; length: 17; J: TRBJ1-2; size: few; CDR3: CASSQTLMGGRTYGYTF; DNA: TGCGCCAGCAGCCAAACACTTATGGGGGGGAGGACCTATGGCTACACCTTC
V: TRBV5-1; D: -; length: 14; J: TRBJ2-7; size: -; CDR3: CASSYGDSRHEQYF; DNA: TGCGCCAGCAGCTATGGGGACTCCCGGCACGAGCAGTACTTC
V: TRBV7-2; D: TRBD2; length: 14; J: TRBJ2-5; size: -; CDR3: CASSIRTSAETQYF; DNA: TGTGCCAGCAGCATAAGGACTAGCGCGGAGACCCAGTACTTC
V: TRBV19; D: -; length: 15; J: TRBJ1-6; size: -; CDR3: CASSINEGANSPLHF; DNA: TGTGCCAGTAGTATCAATGAAGGGGCCAATTCACCCCTCCACTTT
V: TRBV3-1/TRBV3-2; D: TRBD1; length: 13; J: TRBJ1-4; size: few; CDR3: CASSRTGSEKLFF; DNA: TGTGCCAGCAGCCGGACAGGCTCGGAAAAACTGTTTTTT
V: TRBV19; D: TRBD1; length: 15; J: TRBJ2-5; size: -; CDR3: CASSATGTGGETQYF; DNA: TGTGCCAGTAGTGCCACCGGGACAGGGGGAGAGACCCAGTACTTC
V: TRBV11-2; D: -; length: 12; J: TRBJ1-4; size: -; CDR3: CASSERDEKLFF; DNA: TGTGCCAGCAGCGAGAGAGATGAAAAACTGTTTTTT
V: TRBV19; D: TRBD1; length: 16; J: TRBJ2-7; size: -; CDR3: CASSMTGAFAPYEQYF; DNA: TGTGCCAGTAGTATGACAGGGGCTTTCGCGCCCTACGAGCAGTACTTC
V: TRBV20-1; D: TRBD2; length: 15; J: TRBJ2-7; size: once; CDR3: CSASRVVAGTYEQYF; DNA: TGCAGTGCTAGTAGGGTCGTAGCGGGCACCTACGAGCAGTACTTC
V: TRBV14; D: -; length: 13; J: TRBJ2-7; size: few; CDR3: CASSREGAYEQYF; DNA: TGTGCCAGCAGCCGTGAGGGGGCCTACGAGCAGTACTTC
V: TRBV6-5; D: TRBD1; length: 14; J: TRBJ1-1; size: -; CDR3: CASILDRPGTEAFF; DNA: TGTGCCAGCATCCTGGACAGGCCGGGCACTGAAGCTTTCTTT